This TCR beta chain was observed in a study of cytomegalovirus exposure and HLA in healthy donors. The CDR3 extends over 10 amino acids. Germline lookup yields CDR1 SNHLY and CDR2 FYNNEI. V was trimmed by 5 bases and J by 7 bases, leaving 3 bases between them. Only in-frame clones appear in the TCRdb table, and some are missing; sequencing was by immunoSEQ multiplex PCR. The sample shows about 110,000 clones, almost 96% of them seen only once. Sequenced input: PBMCs. This clonotype was sampled from a woman younger than 35 in good health and CMV-seronegative. The chain links TRBV2 to TRBJ2-1; D not certain. The CDR3 nucleotides are TGTGCCAGCAGTCGTAATGAGCAGTTCTTC. It yields the protein CASSRNEQFF.